This T cell receptor (beta chain) was sequenced during a study of T cell responses to AZD1222 COVID-19 vaccine. Study-wide points: Seropositive status at baseline applied to only a handful of AZD1222 recipients. CD4 TCRs associated with vaccination spanned spike, dominating at 160-218 and 743-854. Females outnumbered males among donors, who were mostly white British; clonal diversity was possibly underestimated. Epitopes outside B.1.351 and B.1.1.7 mutated regions reportedly drew nearly half of spike TCRs.

This table comes from immunoSEQ multiplex PCR, and its TCRdb copy is limited to in-frame clones, with some not included. The table has about 140,000 clones, around nine tenths seen once. The V and J ends lost 4 bases and 3 bases respectively, with 9 bases between them. In germline, CDR1 is SGHDN, CDR2 FVKESK. The CDR3 runs 13 residues. Points on this clone: Its antigen is currently unknown.

The chain links TRBV14 to TRBJ1-1; possible D gene TRBD1, 5 bases. Sequenced here: peripheral blood, sampled on day 0 of AZD1222 vaccination. This clonotype was sampled from an adult in good health. CDR3 sequence: CASSLTGDTEAFF. CDR3 DNA: TGTGCCAGCAGCCTTACAGGAGACACTGAAGCTTTCTTT.